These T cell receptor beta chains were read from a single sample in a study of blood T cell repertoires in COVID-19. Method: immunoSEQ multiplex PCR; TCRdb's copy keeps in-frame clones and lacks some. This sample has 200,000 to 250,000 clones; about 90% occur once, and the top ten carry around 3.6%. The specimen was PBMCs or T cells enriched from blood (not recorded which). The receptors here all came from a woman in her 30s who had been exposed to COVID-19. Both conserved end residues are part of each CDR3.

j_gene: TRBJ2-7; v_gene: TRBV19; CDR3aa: CASSIAGQIYEQYF
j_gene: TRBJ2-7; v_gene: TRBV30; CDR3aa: CAWTSSYEQYF
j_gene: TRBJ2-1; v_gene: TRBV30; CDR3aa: CAWSAGQGYNEQFF
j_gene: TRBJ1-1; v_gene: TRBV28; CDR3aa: CASSSLKGFMNTEAFF
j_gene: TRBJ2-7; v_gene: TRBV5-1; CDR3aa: CASSSSTSGPYEQYF
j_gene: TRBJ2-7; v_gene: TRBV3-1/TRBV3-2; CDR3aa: CASSPSSYEQYF
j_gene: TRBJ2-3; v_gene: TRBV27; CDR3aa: CASSFERNTDTQYF
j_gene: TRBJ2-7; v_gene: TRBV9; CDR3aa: CASSVGGTAYEQYF
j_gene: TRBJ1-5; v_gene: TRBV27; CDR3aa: CASSLFGDSDQPQHF
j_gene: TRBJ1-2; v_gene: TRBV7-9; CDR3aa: CASSSGTGGANYGYTF
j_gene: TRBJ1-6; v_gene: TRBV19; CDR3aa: CASSAGDYNSPLHF
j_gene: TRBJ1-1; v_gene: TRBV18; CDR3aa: CASSQPVGQGDTEAFF
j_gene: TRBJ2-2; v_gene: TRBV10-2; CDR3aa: CASSVRTGELFF
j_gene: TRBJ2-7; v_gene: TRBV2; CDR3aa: CASSAARDPYEQYF
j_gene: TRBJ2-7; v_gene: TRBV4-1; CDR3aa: CASSQDRGTHTYEQYF
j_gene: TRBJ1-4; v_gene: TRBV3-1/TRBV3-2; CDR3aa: CASTSEGKLFF
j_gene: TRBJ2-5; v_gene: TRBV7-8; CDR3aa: CASSHRDVRETQYF
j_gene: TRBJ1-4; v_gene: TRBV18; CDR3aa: CASSPTTGLTNEKLFF
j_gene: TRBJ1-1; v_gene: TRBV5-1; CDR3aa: CASSLARTENTEAFF
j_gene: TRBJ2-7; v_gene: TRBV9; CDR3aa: CASSSGTGITYEQYF
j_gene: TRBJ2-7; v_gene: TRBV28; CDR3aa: CASSKWPRREQYF
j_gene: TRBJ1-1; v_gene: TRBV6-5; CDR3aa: CASSAAGGTEAFF
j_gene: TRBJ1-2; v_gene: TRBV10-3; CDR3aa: CAISETPFGQGEGYGYTF
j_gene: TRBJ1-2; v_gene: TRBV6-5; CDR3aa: CASRAYRGLYGYTF
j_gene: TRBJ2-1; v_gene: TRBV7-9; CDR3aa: CASSQITGGYNEQFF
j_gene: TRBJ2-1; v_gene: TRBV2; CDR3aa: CASSDLAPSYNEQFF
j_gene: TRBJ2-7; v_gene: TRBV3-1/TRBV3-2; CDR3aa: CASSHYHQREDLSSYEQYF